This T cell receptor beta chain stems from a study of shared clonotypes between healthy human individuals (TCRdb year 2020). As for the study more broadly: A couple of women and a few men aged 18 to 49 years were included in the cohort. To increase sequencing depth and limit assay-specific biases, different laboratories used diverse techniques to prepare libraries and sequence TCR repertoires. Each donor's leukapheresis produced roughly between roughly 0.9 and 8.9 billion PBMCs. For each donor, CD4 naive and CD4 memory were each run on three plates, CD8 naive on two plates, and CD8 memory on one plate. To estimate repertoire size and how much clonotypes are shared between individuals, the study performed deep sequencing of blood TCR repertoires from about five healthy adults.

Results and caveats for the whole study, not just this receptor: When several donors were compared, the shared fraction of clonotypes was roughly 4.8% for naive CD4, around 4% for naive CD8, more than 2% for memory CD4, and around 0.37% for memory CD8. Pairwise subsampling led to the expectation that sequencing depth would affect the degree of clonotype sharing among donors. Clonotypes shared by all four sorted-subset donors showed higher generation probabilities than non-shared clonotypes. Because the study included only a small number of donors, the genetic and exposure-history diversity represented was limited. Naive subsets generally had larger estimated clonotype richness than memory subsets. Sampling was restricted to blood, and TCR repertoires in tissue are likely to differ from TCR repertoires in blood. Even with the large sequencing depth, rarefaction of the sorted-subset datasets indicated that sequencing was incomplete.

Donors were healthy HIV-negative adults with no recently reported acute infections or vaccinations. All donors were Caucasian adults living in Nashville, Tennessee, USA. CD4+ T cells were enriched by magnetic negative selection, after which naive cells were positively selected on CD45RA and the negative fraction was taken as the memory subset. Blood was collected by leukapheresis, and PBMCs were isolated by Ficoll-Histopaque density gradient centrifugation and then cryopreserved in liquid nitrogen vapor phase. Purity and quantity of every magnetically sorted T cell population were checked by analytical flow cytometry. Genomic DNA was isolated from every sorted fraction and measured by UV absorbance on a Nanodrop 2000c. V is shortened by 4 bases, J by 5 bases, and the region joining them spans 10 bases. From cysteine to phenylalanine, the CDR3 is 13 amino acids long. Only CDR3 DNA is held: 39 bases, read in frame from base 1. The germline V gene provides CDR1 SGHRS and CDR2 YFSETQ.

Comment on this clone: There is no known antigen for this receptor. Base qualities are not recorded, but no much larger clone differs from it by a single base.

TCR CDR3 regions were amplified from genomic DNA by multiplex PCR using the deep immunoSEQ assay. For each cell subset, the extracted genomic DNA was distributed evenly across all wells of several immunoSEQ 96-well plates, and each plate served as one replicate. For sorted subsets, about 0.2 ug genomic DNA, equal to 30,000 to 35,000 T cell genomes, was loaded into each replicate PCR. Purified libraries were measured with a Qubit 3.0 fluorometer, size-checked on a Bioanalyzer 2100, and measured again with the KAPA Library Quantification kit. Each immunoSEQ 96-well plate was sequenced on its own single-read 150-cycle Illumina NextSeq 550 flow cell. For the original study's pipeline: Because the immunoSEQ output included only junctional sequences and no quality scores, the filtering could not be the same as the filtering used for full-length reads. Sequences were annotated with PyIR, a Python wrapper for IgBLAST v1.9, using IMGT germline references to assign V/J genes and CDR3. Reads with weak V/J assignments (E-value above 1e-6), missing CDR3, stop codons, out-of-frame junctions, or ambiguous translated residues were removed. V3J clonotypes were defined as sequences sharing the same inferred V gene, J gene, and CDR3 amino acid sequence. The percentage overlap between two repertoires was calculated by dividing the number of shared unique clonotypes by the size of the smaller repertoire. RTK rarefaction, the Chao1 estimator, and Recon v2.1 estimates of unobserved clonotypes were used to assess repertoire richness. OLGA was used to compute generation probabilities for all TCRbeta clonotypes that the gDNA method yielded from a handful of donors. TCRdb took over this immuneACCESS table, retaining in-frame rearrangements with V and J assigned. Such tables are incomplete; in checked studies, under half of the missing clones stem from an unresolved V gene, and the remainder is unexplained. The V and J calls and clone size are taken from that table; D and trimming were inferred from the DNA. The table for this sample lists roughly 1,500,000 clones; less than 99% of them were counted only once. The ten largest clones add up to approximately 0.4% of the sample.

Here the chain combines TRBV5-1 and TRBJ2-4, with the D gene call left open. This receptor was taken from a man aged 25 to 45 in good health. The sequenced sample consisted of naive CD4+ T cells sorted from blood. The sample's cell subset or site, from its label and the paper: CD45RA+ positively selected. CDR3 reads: CASSKDPENIQYF. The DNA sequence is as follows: TGCGCCAGCAGCAAAGACCCCGAAAACATTCAGTACTTC.